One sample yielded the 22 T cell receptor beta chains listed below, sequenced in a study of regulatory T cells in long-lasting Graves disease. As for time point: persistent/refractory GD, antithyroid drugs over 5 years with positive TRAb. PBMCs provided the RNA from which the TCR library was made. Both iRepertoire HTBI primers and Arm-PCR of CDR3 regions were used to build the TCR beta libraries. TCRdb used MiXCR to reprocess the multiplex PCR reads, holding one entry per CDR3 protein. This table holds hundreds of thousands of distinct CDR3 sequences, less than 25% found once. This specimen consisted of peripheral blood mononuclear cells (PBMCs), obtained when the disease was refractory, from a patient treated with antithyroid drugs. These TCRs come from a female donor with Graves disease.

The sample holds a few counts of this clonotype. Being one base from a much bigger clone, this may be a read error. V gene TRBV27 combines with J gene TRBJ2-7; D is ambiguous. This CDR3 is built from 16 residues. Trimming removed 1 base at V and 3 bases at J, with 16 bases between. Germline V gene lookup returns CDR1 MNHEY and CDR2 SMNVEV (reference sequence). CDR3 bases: TGTGCCAGCAGTTTATTACCACAGATCTGCCGCTACGAGCAGTACTTC. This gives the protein CASSLLPQICRYEQYF.

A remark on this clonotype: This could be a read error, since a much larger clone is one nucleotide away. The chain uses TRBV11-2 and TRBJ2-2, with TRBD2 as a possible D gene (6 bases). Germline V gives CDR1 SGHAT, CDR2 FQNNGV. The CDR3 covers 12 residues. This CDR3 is CASVPGSGGLFF. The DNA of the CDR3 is TGTGCCAGCGTTCCAGGGTCCGGGGGGCTGTTTTTT.

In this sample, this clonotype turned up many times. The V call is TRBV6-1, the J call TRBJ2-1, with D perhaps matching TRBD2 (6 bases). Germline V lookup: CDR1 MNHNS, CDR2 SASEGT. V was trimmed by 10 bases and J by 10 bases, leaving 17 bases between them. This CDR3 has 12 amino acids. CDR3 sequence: CAILHRDFEQFF. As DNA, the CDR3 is TGTGCCATCCTACACCGGGACTTCGAGCAGTTCTTC.

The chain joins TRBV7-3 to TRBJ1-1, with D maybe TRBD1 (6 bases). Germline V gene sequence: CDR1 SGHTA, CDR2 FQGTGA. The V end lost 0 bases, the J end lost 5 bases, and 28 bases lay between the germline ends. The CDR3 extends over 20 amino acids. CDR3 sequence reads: CASSLTEKGVESSRRTEAFF. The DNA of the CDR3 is TGTGCCAGCAGCTTAACGGAAAAGGGGGTAGAGAGCTCCCGGCGTACTGAAGCTTTCTTT. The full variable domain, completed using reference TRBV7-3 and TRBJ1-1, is GAGVSQTPSNKVTEKGKYVELRCDPISGHTALYWYRQSLGQGPEFLIYFQGTGAADDSGLPNDRFFAVRPEGSVSTLKIQRTERGDSAVYLCASSLTEKGVESSRRTEAFFGQGTRLTVV.

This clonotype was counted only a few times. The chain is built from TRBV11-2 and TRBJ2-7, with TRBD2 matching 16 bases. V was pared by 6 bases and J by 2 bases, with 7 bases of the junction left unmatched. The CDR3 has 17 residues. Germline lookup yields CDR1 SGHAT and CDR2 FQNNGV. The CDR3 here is CASRKPGTSGRAYEQYF. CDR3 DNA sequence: TGTGCCAGCAGAAAGCCCGGGACTAGCGGGAGGGCCTACGAGCAGTACTTC.

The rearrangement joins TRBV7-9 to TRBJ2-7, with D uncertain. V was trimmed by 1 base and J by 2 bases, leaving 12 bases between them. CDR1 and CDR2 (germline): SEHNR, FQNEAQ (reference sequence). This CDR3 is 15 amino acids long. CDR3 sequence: CASSLVLGVAYEQYF. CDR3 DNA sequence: TGTGCCAGCAGCTTAGTCCTGGGCGTCGCCTACGAGCAGTACTTC. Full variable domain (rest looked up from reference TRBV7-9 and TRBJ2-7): DTGVSQNPRHKITKRGQNVTFRCDPISEHNRLYWYRQTLGQGPEFLTYFQNEAQLEKSRLLSDRFSAERPKGSFSTLEIQRTEQGDSAMYLCASSLVLGVAYEQYFGPGTRLTVT.

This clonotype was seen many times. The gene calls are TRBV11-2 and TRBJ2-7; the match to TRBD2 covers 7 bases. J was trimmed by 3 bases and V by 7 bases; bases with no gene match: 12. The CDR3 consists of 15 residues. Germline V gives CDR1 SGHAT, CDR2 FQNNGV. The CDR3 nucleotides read TGTGCCAGCACCAAAGGGAGCGGGAAGGTCTACGAGCAGTACTTC. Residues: CASTKGSGKVYEQYF.

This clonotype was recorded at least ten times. The DNA for the CDR3 is TGTGCCAGCAGCAAGGGGACTAGCGGGATGCCAATTCTCTCCTACGAGCAGTACTTC. It translates to CASSKGTSGMPILSYEQYF. This chain uses TRBV28 with TRBJ2-7, with 13 bases matching TRBD2. The V and J ends lost 6 bases and 0 bases, in that order; junction bases with no gene match: 14. CDR3 length equals 19 residues. Germline V gene lookup returns CDR1 MDHEN and CDR2 SYDVKM.

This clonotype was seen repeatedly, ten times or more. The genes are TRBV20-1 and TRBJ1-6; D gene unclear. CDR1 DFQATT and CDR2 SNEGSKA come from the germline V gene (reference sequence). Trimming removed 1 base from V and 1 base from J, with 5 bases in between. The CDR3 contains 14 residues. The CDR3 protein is CSARGISYNSPLHF. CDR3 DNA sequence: TGCAGTGCTAGAGGGATATCCTATAATTCACCCCTCCACTTT.

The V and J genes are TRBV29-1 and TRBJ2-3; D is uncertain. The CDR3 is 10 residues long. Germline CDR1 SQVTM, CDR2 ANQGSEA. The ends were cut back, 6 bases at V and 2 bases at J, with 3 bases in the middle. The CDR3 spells CSVYTDTQYF. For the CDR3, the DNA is TGCAGCGTATACACAGATACGCAGTATTTT.

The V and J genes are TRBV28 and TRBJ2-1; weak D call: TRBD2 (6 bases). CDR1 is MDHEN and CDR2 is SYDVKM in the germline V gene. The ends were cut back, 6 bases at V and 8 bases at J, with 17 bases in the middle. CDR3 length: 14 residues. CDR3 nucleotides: TGTGCCAGCAGCCTCGGGGGTCTAGAGGATGAGCAGTTCTTC. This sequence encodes CASSLGGLEDEQFF. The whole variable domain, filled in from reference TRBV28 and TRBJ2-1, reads DVKVTQSSRYLVKRTGEKVFLECVQDMDHENMFWYRQDPGLGLRLIYFSYDVKMKEKGDIPEGYSVSREKKERFSLILESASTNQTSMYLCASSLGGLEDEQFFGPGTRLTVL.

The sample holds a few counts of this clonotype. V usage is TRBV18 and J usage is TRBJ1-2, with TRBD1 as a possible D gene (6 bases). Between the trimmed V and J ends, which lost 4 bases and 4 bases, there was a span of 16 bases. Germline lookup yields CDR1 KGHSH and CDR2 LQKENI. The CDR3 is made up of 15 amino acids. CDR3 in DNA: TGTGCCAGCTCACAAGATCTGGGGGGCGGCTATGGCTACACCTTC. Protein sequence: CASSQDLGGGYGYTF.

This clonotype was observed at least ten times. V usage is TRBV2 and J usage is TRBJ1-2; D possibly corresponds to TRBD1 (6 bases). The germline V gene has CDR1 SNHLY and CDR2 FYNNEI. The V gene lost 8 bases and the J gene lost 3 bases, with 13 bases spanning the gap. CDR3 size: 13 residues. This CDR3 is CASRTGWDYGYTF. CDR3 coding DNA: TGTGCCAGCCGTACAGGGTGGGACTATGGCTACACCTTC.

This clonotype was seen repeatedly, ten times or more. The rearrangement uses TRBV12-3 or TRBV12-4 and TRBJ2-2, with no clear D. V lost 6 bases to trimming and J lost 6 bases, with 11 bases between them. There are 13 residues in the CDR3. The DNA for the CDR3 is TGTGCCAGCAGCCGAATGGGCCCCGGGGAGCTGTTTTTT. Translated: CASSRMGPGELFF.

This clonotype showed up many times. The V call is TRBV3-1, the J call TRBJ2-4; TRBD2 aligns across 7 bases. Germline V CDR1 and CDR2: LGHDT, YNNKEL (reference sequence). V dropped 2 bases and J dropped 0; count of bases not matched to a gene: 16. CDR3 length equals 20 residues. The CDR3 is CASSQYSLADWPLAKNIQYF. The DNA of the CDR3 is TGTGCCAGCAGCCAATATAGCCTAGCGGATTGGCCCCTAGCCAAAAACATTCAGTACTTC.

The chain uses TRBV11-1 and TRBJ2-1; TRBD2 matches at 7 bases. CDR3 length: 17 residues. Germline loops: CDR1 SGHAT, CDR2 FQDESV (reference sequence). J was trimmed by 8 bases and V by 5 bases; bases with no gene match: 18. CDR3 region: CASSPSGGRVVMDEQFF. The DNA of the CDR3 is TGTGCCAGCAGCCCTTCGGGCGGGAGAGTCGTTATGGATGAGCAGTTCTTC.

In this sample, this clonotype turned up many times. The CDR3 region is CASSPLASDSKETQYF. The CDR3 nucleotides are TGTGCCAGCAGTCCGCTCGCATCGGACAGTAAAGAGACCCAGTACTTC. The rearrangement links TRBV28 to TRBJ2-5; D is possibly TRBD1 (6 bases). Per the germline V gene, CDR1 is MDHEN and CDR2 is SYDVKM. CDR3 size: 16 residues. V was trimmed by 5 bases and J by 3 bases, leaving 19 bases between them.

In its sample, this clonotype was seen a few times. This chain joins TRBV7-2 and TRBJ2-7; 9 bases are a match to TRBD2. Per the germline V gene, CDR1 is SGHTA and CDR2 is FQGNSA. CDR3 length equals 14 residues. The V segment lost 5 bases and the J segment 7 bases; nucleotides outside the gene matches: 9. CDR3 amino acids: CASSHASGAREQYF. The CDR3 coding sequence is TGTGCCAGCAGCCATGCTAGCGGGGCGAGGGAGCAGTACTTC. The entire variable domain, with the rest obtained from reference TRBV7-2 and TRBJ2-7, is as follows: GAGVSQSPSNKVTEKGKDVELRCDPISGHTALYWYRQSLGQGLEFLIYFQGNSAPDKSGLPSDRFSAERTGGSVSTLTIQRTQQEDSAVYLCASSHASGAREQYFGPGTRLTVT.

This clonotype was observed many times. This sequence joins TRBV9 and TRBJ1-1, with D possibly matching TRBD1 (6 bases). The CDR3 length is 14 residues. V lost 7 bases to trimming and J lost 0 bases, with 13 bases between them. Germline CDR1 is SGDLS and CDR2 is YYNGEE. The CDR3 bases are TGTGCCAGCGCGGGGGCTGATATGAACACTGAAGCTTTCTTT. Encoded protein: CASAGADMNTEAFF.

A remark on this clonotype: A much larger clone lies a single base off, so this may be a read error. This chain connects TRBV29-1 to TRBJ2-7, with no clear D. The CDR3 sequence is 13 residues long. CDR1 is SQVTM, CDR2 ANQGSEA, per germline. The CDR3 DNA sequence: TGCAGCATTGAGCTCCCAGGAACCTACGAGCAGTACTTC. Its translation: CSIELPGTYEQYF.

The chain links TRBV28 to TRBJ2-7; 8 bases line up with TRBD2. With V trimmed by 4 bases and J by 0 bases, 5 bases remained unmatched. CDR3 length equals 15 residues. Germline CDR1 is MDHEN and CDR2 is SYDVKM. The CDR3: CASSSYSGSSYEQYF. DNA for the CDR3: TGTGCCAGCAGTTCCTACAGCGGGAGCTCCTACGAGCAGTACTTC.

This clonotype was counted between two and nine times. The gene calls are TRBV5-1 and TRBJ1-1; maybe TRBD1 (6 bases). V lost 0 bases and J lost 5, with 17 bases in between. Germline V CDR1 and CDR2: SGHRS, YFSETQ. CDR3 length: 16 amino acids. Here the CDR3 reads CASSLDAWGARTEAFF. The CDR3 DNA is TGCGCCAGCAGCTTGGATGCGTGGGGGGCGCGGACTGAAGCTTTCTTT.